Listed below are T cell receptor beta chains from one sample, sequenced in a study of shared clonotypes between healthy human individuals. The method was immunoSEQ multiplex PCR; TCRdb's version includes in-frame clones alone and lacks a portion of them. The repertoire includes around 510,000 clones, around 81% of them detected once, and around 12% sits in the top ten. Sequences were obtained from PBMCs. The receptor source for this set is a woman in her thirties or forties in good health. Some clones in this sample may be carry-over from other donors' samples. CDR3s include the opening cysteine and the closing phenylalanine or tryptophan. The D gene is left open where the match is weak. The size entry is marked missing in some rows and otherwise reads once, few, many or a size class.

clone size,D gene,V gene,J gene,CDR3 protein,CDR3 DNA
few,TRBD2,TRBV7-9,TRBJ2-1,CATDSGREGNEQFF,TGTGCCACCGATAGCGGGCGGGAAGGTAATGAGCAGTTCTTC
few,TRBD2,TRBV10-2,TRBJ2-7,CASSESSGSSYEQYF,TGCGCCAGCAGTGAGAGTAGCGGGAGCTCCTACGAGCAGTACTTC
.,.,TRBV4-1,TRBJ1-4,CASSQGPGGEKLFF,TGCGCCAGCAGCCAAGGGCCCGGAGGTGAAAAACTGTTTTTT
.,.,TRBV11-2,TRBJ2-3,CASSLGGAGRGTDTQYF,TGTGCCAGCAGCTTAGGGGGCGCAGGGAGAGGGACAGATACGCAGTATTTT
.,.,TRBV7-3,TRBJ2-1,CASSLTAGISYNEQFF,TGTGCCAGCAGCTTAACCGCAGGGATCTCCTACAATGAGCAGTTCTTC
.,TRBD1,TRBV28,TRBJ1-5,CASSLRQGSQPQHF,TGTGCCAGCAGTTTACGACAGGGGAGTCAGCCCCAGCATTTT
once,TRBD1,TRBV11-2,TRBJ1-5,CASSYDRGPDSNQPQHF,TGTGCCAGCAGCTATGACAGGGGGCCGGATAGCAATCAGCCCCAGCATTTT
.,TRBD1,TRBV29-1,TRBJ2-5,CSVRRDRDQETQYF,TGCAGCGTGAGGCGAGACAGGGACCAAGAGACCCAGTACTTC
.,TRBD1,TRBV5-1,TRBJ2-7,CASSPDRGSFEQYF,TGCGCCAGCAGCCCGGACAGGGGATCGTTTGAGCAGTACTTC
.,TRBD2,TRBV5-4,TRBJ2-1,CASSLGTSVDNEQFF,TGTGCCAGCAGCTTAGGGACTAGCGTCGACAATGAGCAGTTCTTC
.,.,TRBV5-4,TRBJ2-6,CASSLEGTTSGANVLTF,TGTGCCAGCAGCTTGGAAGGAACCACCTCTGGGGCCAACGTCCTGACTTTC
.,TRBD1,TRBV5-1,TRBJ2-7,CASSLGGTGEAYEQYF,TGCGCCAGCAGCTTGGGCGGGACAGGGGAAGCCTACGAGCAGTACTTC
.,.,TRBV19,TRBJ2-2,CASSMGHNTGELFF,TGTGCCAGTAGTATGGGACACAACACCGGGGAGCTGTTTTTT
.,TRBD1,TRBV7-2,TRBJ1-5,CASSSGQAPNQPQHF,TGTGCCAGCAGCTCTGGACAGGCCCCCAATCAGCCCCAGCATTTT
.,.,TRBV28,TRBJ2-7,CASRSSGSSYEQYF,TGTGCCAGCAGGTCGAGTGGCAGCTCCTACGAGCAGTACTTC
.,TRBD1,TRBV7-8,TRBJ2-1,CASSFGDRGDNEQFF,TGTGCCAGCAGCTTCGGGGACAGGGGCGACAATGAGCAGTTCTTC
.,.,TRBV30,TRBJ2-1,CAWSVPLVSYNEQFF,TGTGCCTGGAGTGTACCATTGGTTTCCTACAATGAGCAGTTCTTC
.,TRBD2,TRBV29-1,TRBJ2-7,CSVASGSYEQYF,TGCAGCGTTGCTAGCGGGAGCTACGAGCAGTACTTC
.,.,TRBV2,TRBJ2-3,CASSEAGLSTDTQYF,TGTGCCAGCAGTGAAGCGGGACTGAGCACAGATACGCAGTATTTT
.,.,TRBV30,TRBJ1-5,CAWSVGFSNQPQHF,TGTGCCTGGAGTGTAGGATTCAGCAATCAGCCCCAGCATTTT
.,.,TRBV9,TRBJ2-5,CASSVAGKQETQYF,TGTGCCAGCAGCGTAGCTGGGAAGCAAGAGACCCAGTACTTC
.,.,TRBV18,TRBJ2-3,CASSPTLGADTQYF,TGTGCCAGCTCACCAACATTGGGGGCAGATACGCAGTATTTT
.,TRBD2,TRBV27,TRBJ2-7,CASSPRRGVSGSWYEQYF,TGTGCCAGCAGTCCGCGAAGGGGGGTTAGCGGGAGTTGGTACGAGCAGTACTTC
few,.,TRBV7-6,TRBJ2-3,CASSYSGADTQYF,TGTGCCAGCAGCTATTCTGGGGCAGATACGCAGTATTTT
.,.,TRBV5-1,TRBJ1-6,CASSLAGESPLHF,TGCGCCAGCAGCTTGGCAGGAGAATCACCCCTCCACTTT
.,.,TRBV7-2,TRBJ2-3,CASSPFTSGVSNTQYF,TGTGCCAGCAGCCCTTTCACGTCGGGGGTTTCAAATACGCAGTATTTT
few,.,TRBV6-5,TRBJ1-3,CASRGASGNTIYF,TGTGCCAGCAGAGGGGCCTCTGGAAACACCATATATTTT
.,TRBD2,TRBV5-1,TRBJ2-3,CASSLEAGEVTQYF,TGCGCCAGCAGCTTGGAAGCGGGAGAGGTTACGCAGTATTTT
few,TRBD1,TRBV7-2,TRBJ1-2,CASSEPGGYGYTF,TGTGCCAGCAGCGAACCAGGGGGCTATGGCTACACCTTC
.,TRBD2,TRBV18,TRBJ2-3,CASSPPSLAGGSDTQYF,TGTGCCAGCTCACCACCCTCGCTAGCGGGAGGATCAGATACGCAGTATTTT
.,.,TRBV2,TRBJ2-5,CASSRQQETQYF,TGTGCCAGCAGCAGACAACAAGAGACCCAGTACTTC
many,TRBD1,TRBV19,TRBJ1-2,CASSIADRVSFGYTF,TGTGCCAGTAGTATAGCCGACAGGGTCTCTTTTGGCTACACCTTC
.,.,TRBV28,TRBJ1-5,CASSPDLGSPDQPQHF,TGTGCCAGCAGTCCGGACCTGGGCAGCCCGGATCAGCCCCAGCATTTT
.,.,TRBV19,TRBJ1-3,CASSDNGGSGNTIYF,TGTGCCAGTAGTGATAATGGGGGCTCTGGAAACACCATATATTTT
few,TRBD2,TRBV5-1,TRBJ2-1,CASSLAPGLAGGNSYNEQFF,TGCGCCAGCAGCTTGGCCCCGGGCCTAGCGGGAGGGAACTCCTACAATGAGCAGTTCTTC
.,TRBD2,TRBV6-5,TRBJ2-1,CASRASGRNEQFF,TGTGCCAGCAGGGCTAGCGGGAGGAATGAGCAGTTCTTC
.,.,TRBV1,TRBJ2-2,CTSSLSTNLNTGELFF,TGCACCAGCAGCCTGTCCACGAACCTGAACACCGGGGAGCTGTTTTTT
.,.,TRBV29-1,TRBJ2-3,CSVEDRSTDTQYF,TGCAGCGTTGAAGATCGAAGCACAGATACGCAGTATTTT
.,.,TRBV11-3,TRBJ2-7,CASSPGLPRYEQYF,TGTGCCAGCAGCCCTGGACTACCCCGCTACGAGCAGTACTTC
.,TRBD2,TRBV19,TRBJ2-7,CASSPGGLYEQYF,TGTGCCAGTAGTCCCGGGGGGTTGTACGAGCAGTACTTC
.,TRBD1,TRBV18,TRBJ1-2,CASSPTGEDYTF,TGTGCCAGCTCACCGACAGGGGAGGACTACACCTTC
.,.,TRBV18,TRBJ2-3,CASSSLGQTDTQYF,TGTGCCAGCTCCTCCCTCGGACAGACAGATACGCAGTATTTT
.,.,TRBV19,TRBJ2-7,CASTPRASPYEQYF,TGTGCCAGTACTCCACGGGCTAGCCCCTACGAGCAGTACTTC
once,TRBD1,TRBV5-4,TRBJ2-7,CASSWGTGQGEQYF,TGTGCCAGCAGCTGGGGGACAGGGCAAGGCGAGCAGTACTTC
.,.,TRBV28,TRBJ2-3,CASSTPSTDTQYF,TGTGCCAGCAGCACTCCGAGCACAGATACGCAGTATTTT
.,.,TRBV30,TRBJ1-3,CAWSGTGNTIYF,TGTGCCTGGAGTGGGACTGGAAACACCATATATTTT
.,.,TRBV7-9,TRBJ2-3,CASSPRTRVSTDTQYF,TGTGCCAGCAGCCCCCGGACACGAGTTAGCACAGATACGCAGTATTTT
.,.,TRBV2,TRBJ2-3,CASSRLQDTQYF,TGTGCCAGCAGCCGACTACAAGATACGCAGTATTTT
.,.,TRBV28,TRBJ2-1,CASSSGAGDYNEQFF,TGTGCCAGCAGTTCAGGGGCAGGTGACTACAATGAGCAGTTCTTC
once,.,TRBV5-8,TRBJ1-1,CASSLAWQGPNTEAFF,TGTGCCAGCAGCTTGGCCTGGCAGGGACCGAACACTGAAGCTTTCTTT
.,.,TRBV6-5,TRBJ2-2,CASIGQVDTGELFF,TGTGCCAGCATTGGCCAGGTTGACACCGGGGAGCTGTTTTTT
.,TRBD2,TRBV5-5,TRBJ2-3,CASSYPSGPSTDTQYF,TGTGCCAGCAGCTACCCTAGCGGACCGTCCACAGATACGCAGTATTTT
.,TRBD2,TRBV6-6,TRBJ2-1,CASSYSSSGISDEQFF,TGTGCCAGCAGTTACTCTTCTAGCGGGATAAGCGATGAGCAGTTCTTC
.,.,TRBV7-9,TRBJ2-7,CASSLGGYWYF,TGTGCCAGCAGCTTAGGAGGTTATTGGTACTTC
.,TRBD1,TRBV29-1,TRBJ1-5,CSAQGYNQPQHF,TGCAGCGCACAGGGGTACAATCAGCCCCAGCATTTT
.,TRBD1,TRBV2,TRBJ1-4,CASSAGGPTKLFF,TGTGCCAGCAGTGCAGGGGGGCCCACGAAACTGTTTTTT